This TCR beta chain was captured in a study of stem cell transplantation in POMP-related autoinflammatory disease. Overall study context: Defective thymoproteasomes were hypothesized to impair CD8+ T-cell positive selection.

This CDR3 is 15 amino acids long. Clones were sequenced by immunoSEQ multiplex PCR, and TCRdb holds only the in-frame ones, with some missing. The table lists about 6,900 clones, around 83% of them singletons. Note on this clone: Its antigen is as yet unknown.

Study conclusions and caveats: Patients with PRAID showed a restricted number of unique TRB V-J gene pairings. In patients with PRAID, every analyzed T-cell subset tended to show lower diversity and higher clonality.

The sequencing input was a CXCR5-defined cell subset from PBMCs. This receptor was identified in a human donor in good health. The chain carries TRBV21-1 and TRBJ1-6; the DNA was not compared with TRBD1, the D call given in the table. TRBV21-1 is flagged as a pseudogene. Written as DNA, the CDR3 is TGTGCCAGCAGCGAAGGGGACAGGGTGGATTCACCCCTCCACTTT. Translation: CASSEGDRVDSPLHF.